The rows below give T cell receptor beta chains drawn from one sample of a study of blood T cell repertoires in COVID-19. The repertoire was sequenced with immunoSEQ multiplex PCR; TCRdb's copy has only in-frame clones and lacks some. The sample gives 150,000 to 200,000 clones, roughly four fifths of which show up once; about 1.9% is in the top ten. The specimen sequenced was peripheral blood. Every receptor here comes from a woman over 75 with acute or convalescent COVID-19. Each CDR3 is given with its conserved first and last residue. Fields, in order: J gene, clone size, D gene, V gene, CDR3 DNA, CDR3 protein. The D gene is left open where the match is weak. Not all rows give a size; the values are once, few, many and, for expanded clones, a class.

TRBJ2-3 . TRBD2 TRBV9 TGTGCCAGCAGCGGGACTAGCGGCTCCACAGATACGCAGTATTTT CASSGTSGSTDTQYF
TRBJ2-1 . . TRBV7-3 TGTGCCAGCAGCTTAACAGGGGGCTACAATGAGCAGTTCTTC CASSLTGGYNEQFF
TRBJ1-3 . . TRBV7-2 TGTGCCAGCAGCAGGAGGACGCTAAGCTCTGGAAACACCATATATTTT CASSRRTLSSGNTIYF
TRBJ2-5 . . TRBV7-3 TGTGCCAGCAGCGGGCAGCCCCAAGAGACCCAGTACTTC CASSGQPQETQYF
TRBJ2-1 . TRBD1 TRBV3-1/TRBV3-2 TGTGCCAGCGCTCTAGGGACAGGGTCCTACAATGAGCAGTTCTTC CASALGTGSYNEQFF
TRBJ1-4 . . TRBV3-1/TRBV3-2 TGTGCCAGCAGCCAAGGGACAGTGAATGAAAAACTGTTTTTT CASSQGTVNEKLFF
TRBJ2-5 . TRBD2 TRBV2 TGTGCCAGCAAGGGGTTGCGGGGGGGCTCAGAGACCCAGTACTTC CASKGLRGGSETQYF
TRBJ2-1 . . TRBV15 TGTGCCACCAGCAGAGATGGGGGGAGTGAGCAGTTCTTC CATSRDGGSEQFF
TRBJ2-3 few . TRBV28 TGTGCCAGCAGTTTATCGCACGGTACGCAGTATTTT CASSLSHGTQYF
TRBJ1-3 . . TRBV3-1/TRBV3-2 TGTGCCAGCAGTCGTGGGACATTTGGAAACACCATATATTTT CASSRGTFGNTIYF
TRBJ1-2 few . TRBV19 TGTGCCAGTAGTGCCGCGGCCGGGGGGCTGAATGGCTACACCTTC CASSAAAGGLNGYTF
TRBJ2-5 once TRBD1 TRBV4-2 TGTGCCAGCAGCCAGAGGGACAGGGCGCAAGAGACCCAGTACTTC CASSQRDRAQETQYF
TRBJ2-7 . . TRBV2 TGTGCCAGCAGTGAAGAGAGTAGCGGCGAGCAGTACTTC CASSEESSGEQYF
TRBJ1-2 once . TRBV6-1 TGTGCCAGCAGTGAAAGCGGGGGGCGAGGCTACACCTTC CASSESGGRGYTF
TRBJ1-4 . . TRBV7-9 TGTGCCAGCAGCACGAGTCGTCAGGGGATTGTAAAACTGTTTTTT CASSTSRQGIVKLFF
TRBJ1-4 . . TRBV7-9 TGTGCCAGCAGTATCCTCGGAGGAGGAAATGAAAAACTGTTTTTT CASSILGGGNEKLFF
TRBJ1-6 . TRBD1 TRBV2 TGTGCCAGCAGTCAGAATACGGGACAGAATTCACCCCTCCACTTT CASSQNTGQNSPLHF
TRBJ2-5 . TRBD2 TRBV2 TGTGCCAGCAGGTTTAGCGGGGTAGAGACCCAGTACTTC CASRFSGVETQYF
TRBJ1-1 . TRBD1 TRBV7-9 TGTGCCAGCAGCTTCCGACAGGGCACTGAAGCTTTCTTT CASSFRQGTEAFF
TRBJ2-1 . TRBD2 TRBV7-2 TGTGCCAGCAGCCCCGAGGTTCGGCTAGCGGGGAACAATGAGCAGTTCTTC CASSPEVRLAGNNEQFF
TRBJ1-5 . . TRBV19 TGTGCCAGTAGTTCGGACAGTAGCAATCAGCCCCAGCATTTT CASSSDSSNQPQHF
TRBJ2-3 few . TRBV5-1 TGCGCCAGCAGCAAGACTAGCACAGATACGCAGTATTTT CASSKTSTDTQYF
TRBJ1-5 . TRBD1 TRBV30 TGTGCCTGGAGTGGACAGGGTAAACAGCCCCAGCATTTT CAWSGQGKQPQHF
TRBJ2-3 . TRBD2 TRBV5-1 TGCGCCAGCAGCTGGGGGCTCGCAGGTAGCCTAGCGGGGGTGGATACGCAGTATTTT CASSWGLAGSLAGVDTQYF
TRBJ2-3 . . TRBV19 TGTGCCAGTAGGCTCAGGGGGGGCACAGATACGCAGTATTTT CASRLRGGTDTQYF
TRBJ1-1 . TRBD1 TRBV2 TGTGCCAGGGACCGACAGGGGGCGAGGAACACTGAAGCTTTCTTT CARDRQGARNTEAFF
TRBJ2-2 . TRBD1 TRBV9 TGTGCCAGCGCAGGGGGCCTCGGGACCGGGGAGCTGTTTTTT CASAGGLGTGELFF
TRBJ1-4 . . TRBV25-1 TGTGCCAGCAGTGAAGGAGCCGGTGAAAAACTGTTTTTT CASSEGAGEKLFF
TRBJ1-1 . . TRBV21-1 TGTGCGTGTGAGCAGGGAGCTTTCTTT CACEQGAFF